A selection of T cell receptor beta chains follows, all from one sample in a study of blood T cell repertoires in COVID-19. Only in-frame clones appear in the TCRdb table, and some are missing; sequencing was by immunoSEQ multiplex PCR. This table has about 58,000 clones, 85% to 90% appearing once. The sequenced material came from peripheral blood. The receptor set was obtained from a man between 60 and 70 years old with active COVID-19. The CDR3 runs from the conserved cysteine through the conserved F or W. D genes are given only for firm matches. Only part of the rows carry a size: once, few, many, or a class if the clone is expanded.

d_call	v_call	j_call	clone_size	cdr3_aa	cdr3_nt
NA	TRBV25-1	TRBJ2-5	NA	CASSETTVQETQYF	TGTGCCAGCAGTGAGACGACAGTACAAGAGACCCAGTACTTC
TRBD2	TRBV14	TRBJ2-1	NA	CASSQLAGFYNEQFF	TGTGCCAGCAGCCAACTAGCGGGGTTCTACAATGAGCAGTTCTTC
NA	TRBV6-5	TRBJ1-3	NA	CASSQGLSGNTIYF	TGTGCCAGCAGCCAGGGGTTGTCTGGAAACACCATATATTTT
TRBD1	TRBV6-4	TRBJ1-2	NA	CASREDRGNYGYTF	TGTGCCAGCAGGGAGGACAGGGGTAACTATGGCTACACCTTC
TRBD1	TRBV28	TRBJ1-1	NA	CASSFPLYRGQYTEAFF	TGTGCCAGCAGTTTTCCCCTCTACAGGGGGCAATACACTGAAGCTTTCTTT
NA	TRBV6-2/TRBV6-3	TRBJ2-6	once	CASSYGALGANVLTF	TGTGCCAGCAGTTATGGGGCATTGGGGGCCAACGTCCTGACTTTC
TRBD1	TRBV4-3	TRBJ1-2	NA	CASRGTGRLGGYTF	TGCGCCAGCAGGGGGACAGGGAGACTAGGGGGCTACACCTTC
TRBD2	TRBV5-8	TRBJ2-1	NA	CASSGGLGGELAHNEQFF	TGTGCCAGCAGCGGTGGGTTGGGGGGTGAACTAGCGCACAATGAGCAGTTCTTC
NA	TRBV4-2	TRBJ2-5	NA	CASSQGVAQQETQYF	TGTGCCAGCAGCCAAGGGGTAGCGCAGCAAGAGACCCAGTACTTC
NA	TRBV4-3	TRBJ2-5	NA	CASSRGRGRQETQYF	TGCGCCAGCAGCCGGGGAAGAGGGAGACAAGAGACCCAGTACTTC
TRBD2	TRBV9	TRBJ2-7	NA	CASSVLTSGPNEQYF	TGTGCCAGCAGCGTCCTGACTAGCGGGCCCAACGAGCAGTACTTC
TRBD2	TRBV24-1	TRBJ2-5	NA	CATSDFTSGRNGETQYF	TGTGCCACCAGTGATTTCACTAGCGGGAGAAATGGGGAGACCCAGTACTTC
NA	TRBV28	TRBJ2-3	NA	CASSKSAPAYHQLGTDTQYF	TGTGCCAGCAGTAAAAGCGCTCCCGCCTACCATCAATTGGGTACAGATACGCAGTATTTT
TRBD1	TRBV30	TRBJ1-6	NA	CAWTRGQGVYNSPLHF	TGTGCCTGGACTCGTGGGCAGGGGGTCTATAATTCACCCCTCCACTTT
TRBD1	TRBV7-9	TRBJ2-7	NA	CASSGTGTGSYEQYF	TGTGCCAGCAGCGGAACCGGGACAGGATCCTACGAGCAGTACTTC
TRBD2	TRBV6-5	TRBJ2-3	NA	CASSKGTSRTDTQYF	TGTGCCAGCAGCAAGGGGACTAGCCGAACAGATACGCAGTATTTT
TRBD2	TRBV7-9	TRBJ2-5	NA	CASSIWGGYQETQYF	TGTGCCAGCAGCATCTGGGGGGGGTACCAAGAGACCCAGTACTTC
TRBD2	TRBV25-1	TRBJ2-5	NA	CASSVDRLAGETQYF	TGTGCCAGCAGTGTAGACAGACTAGCGGGAGAGACCCAGTACTTC
NA	TRBV7-9	TRBJ2-1	NA	CASSLRGLLNNEQFF	TGTGCCAGCAGCTTGCGAGGGCTACTAAACAATGAGCAGTTCTTC
TRBD1	TRBV19	TRBJ1-1	NA	CASSIGGQQNTEAFF	TGTGCCAGTAGTATCGGGGGACAGCAGAACACTGAAGCTTTCTTT
NA	TRBV12-5	TRBJ2-3	once	CASGFGGSNADTQYF	TGTGCTAGTGGTTTTGGGGGGAGTAACGCAGATACGCAGTATTTT
TRBD2	TRBV6-2/TRBV6-3	TRBJ2-7	NA	CASSTRGTSGSYEQYF	TGTGCCAGCAGTACCCGGGGGACTAGCGGGAGTTACGAGCAGTACTTC
NA	TRBV15	TRBJ2-2	NA	CATSLQANTGELFF	TGTGCCACCAGCTTGCAGGCGAACACCGGGGAGCTGTTTTTT
NA	TRBV10-3	TRBJ2-7	once	CAISGGNEQYF	TGTGCCATCAGTGGAGGGAACGAGCAGTACTTC
NA	TRBV9	TRBJ1-6	NA	CASSVGGFDSPLHF	TGTGCCAGCAGCGTAGGAGGGTTCGATTCACCCCTCCACTTT
NA	TRBV6-5	TRBJ1-1	NA	CASSYSFRVVETEAFF	TGTGCCAGCAGTTACTCCTTCAGGGTCGTGGAAACTGAAGCTTTCTTT
NA	TRBV6-6	TRBJ1-1	NA	CASTRRGGRGAFF	TGTGCCAGCACCCGAAGGGGGGGGAGGGGAGCTTTCTTT
TRBD1	TRBV24-1	TRBJ2-5	NA	CATSDGTDYQETQYF	TGTGCCACCAGTGACGGGACAGACTACCAAGAGACCCAGTACTTC
NA	TRBV28	TRBJ1-1	NA	CASSLIAAEAFF	TGTGCCAGCAGTTTGATAGCGGCTGAAGCTTTCTTT
NA	TRBV9	TRBJ2-7	NA	CASSADSTSYEQYF	TGTGCCAGCAGCGCGGACTCCACTAGCTACGAGCAGTACTTC
NA	TRBV5-1	TRBJ1-2	NA	CASSLGTGNYGYTF	TGCGCCAGCAGCTTGGGCACAGGGAACTATGGCTACACCTTC
NA	TRBV27	TRBJ2-4	NA	CASSFFQGSNIQYF	TGTGCCAGCAGTTTCTTCCAGGGGTCCAACATTCAGTACTTC
TRBD2	TRBV5-1	TRBJ2-5	NA	CASSRTGREQETQYF	TGCGCCAGCAGCAGAACGGGGAGGGAACAAGAGACCCAGTACTTC
TRBD2	TRBV7-2	TRBJ2-7	NA	CASSSDLRGKQYF	TGTGCCAGCAGCTCCGACCTGCGGGGGAAGCAGTACTTC
TRBD1	TRBV9	TRBJ2-7	NA	CASSVGQGAYEQYF	TGTGCCAGCAGCGTAGGACAGGGGGCCTACGAGCAGTACTTC
NA	TRBV2	TRBJ1-1	NA	CASRAGSWNTEAFF	TGTGCCAGCAGAGCAGGATCCTGGAACACTGAAGCTTTCTTT
TRBD1	TRBV11-2	TRBJ2-5	NA	CASSLEGDRDRVRQETQYF	TGTGCCAGCAGCTTAGAGGGGGACCGGGACAGGGTTCGTCAAGAGACCCAGTACTTC
NA	TRBV25-1	TRBJ1-6	NA	CASSHGITSSPLHF	TGTGCCAGCAGTCATGGGATCACTAGTTCACCCCTCCACTTT
TRBD2	TRBV10-3	TRBJ2-2	NA	CAITGEAGLVTGELFF	TGTGCCATCACTGGGGAAGCGGGGTTAGTCACCGGGGAGCTGTTTTTT
TRBD2	TRBV18	TRBJ2-3	NA	CASFTMGLADTDTQYF	TGTGCCAGCTTCACCATGGGACTAGCGGACACAGATACGCAGTATTTT
TRBD1	TRBV28	TRBJ1-5	NA	CASTPDRYGQPQHF	TGTGCCAGCACCCCGGACAGGTACGGTCAGCCCCAGCATTTT
TRBD1	TRBV15	TRBJ2-2	NA	CATDRSNTGELFF	TGTGCCACGGACAGGTCGAACACCGGGGAGCTGTTTTTT
NA	TRBV5-1	TRBJ2-2	NA	CASSSRNTGELFF	TGCGCCAGCAGCTCCAGAAACACCGGGGAGCTGTTTTTT
TRBD2	TRBV28	TRBJ2-7	once	CASSLGPSGSLSYEQYF	TGTGCCAGCAGTTTAGGGCCTAGCGGGAGTTTATCCTACGAGCAGTACTTC
TRBD2	TRBV13	TRBJ2-1	NA	CASSLIQRETLLGQFF	TGTGCCAGCAGCTTAATACAGCGGGAAACCCTGCTCGGGCAGTTCTTC
TRBD1	TRBV28	TRBJ2-1	NA	CASDDPRGREVEQFF	TGTGCCAGCGACGATCCCAGGGGGCGCGAGGTTGAGCAGTTCTTC
TRBD2	TRBV7-9	TRBJ2-1	NA	CASRTSGGQTSYNEQFF	TGTGCCAGCAGGACTAGCGGGGGGCAGACATCCTACAATGAGCAGTTCTTC
NA	TRBV18	TRBJ2-5	NA	CASSLGQLQETQYF	TGTGCCAGCTCACTGGGACAATTACAAGAGACCCAGTACTTC
NA	TRBV10-1	TRBJ2-3	NA	CASSVSGSSTDTQYF	TGCGCCAGCAGTGTTTCTGGGAGTAGCACAGATACGCAGTATTTT
TRBD1	TRBV24-1	TRBJ1-5	NA	CATSDPRTGNNQPQHF	TGTGCCACCAGTGACCCCAGGACAGGGAACAATCAGCCCCAGCATTTT
TRBD2	TRBV4-1	TRBJ2-7	NA	CASSWGGSSYEQYF	TGCGCCAGCAGTTGGGGGGGGAGCTCCTACGAGCAGTACTTC
TRBD1	TRBV11-2	TRBJ1-5	NA	CASSSQGEDQPQHF	TGTGCCAGCAGCTCACAGGGGGAGGATCAGCCCCAGCATTTT
TRBD1	TRBV2	TRBJ1-3	NA	CASSDLLGTGPGNTIYF	TGTGCCAGCAGTGACTTATTAGGGACAGGGCCTGGAAACACCATATATTTT
NA	TRBV6-1	TRBJ2-2	NA	CASSEPSGTGELFF	TGTGCCAGCAGTGAGCCTAGTGGCACCGGGGAGCTGTTTTTT
NA	TRBV28	TRBJ1-6	NA	CASSLGGRRNSPLHF	TGTGCCAGCAGTTTGGGTGGGAGGAGAAATTCACCCCTCCACTTT